The 32 T cell receptor beta chains listed next were all sequenced from one sample in a study of identical twins. A single record per CDR3 protein comes from TCRdb applying MiXCR to the 5' RACE reads. The sample consists of 450,000 to 650,000 distinct CDR3 sequences, just under 10% of them appearing once. The sample was also linked to a second study, of yellow fever vaccine responses in identical twins.

Source material: PBMCs. The receptors stem from a woman aged 18-30 years in good health.

The V call is TRBV7-8, the J call TRBJ2-7; D may be TRBD1 or TRBD2 (5 bases each). CDR3 length equals 14 residues. V lost 3 bases, J lost 1 base, and 10 bases lay in between. The germline CDR1 and CDR2 sequences are SGHVS and FQNEAQ. CDR3 DNA: TGTGCCAGCAGCTTGGGGACGGAGTCCTACGAGCAGTACTTC. Amino acid sequence: CASSLGTESYEQYF.

V is TRBV18 and J is TRBJ2-7, with unresolved D. The CDR3 spans 13 residues. The germline V and J ends were trimmed by 3 bases and 2 bases, with 8 bases remaining between them. CDR1 KGHSH and CDR2 LQKENI come from the germline V gene. The CDR3 loop reads CASSPKGTYEQYF. The CDR3, as DNA: TGTGCCAGCTCACCGAAAGGGACCTACGAGCAGTACTTC.

Many counts were recorded for this clonotype. The gene calls are TRBV6-2 or TRBV6-3 and TRBJ2-3; TRBD2 matches 7 bases. The CDR3 has 17 amino acids. Germline V CDR1 and CDR2: MNHEY, SVGEGT. V gave up 6 bases and J gave up 1 base; unmatched junction bases: 13. The CDR3 DNA sequence: TGTGCCAGCAGGGAGTTACCCACTAGCGCCCGCACAGATACGCAGTATTTT. Amino acids: CASRELPTSARTDTQYF.

The sample holds many counts of this clonotype. The rearrangement uses TRBV5-1 and TRBJ1-4; weak D call: TRBD1 (5 bases). This CDR3 spans 13 amino acids. From germline, CDR1 is SGHRS and CDR2 YFSETQ. The germline V and J ends were trimmed by 3 bases and 10 bases, with 13 bases remaining between them. DNA for the CDR3: TGCGCCAGCAGCTCCCCCGAGGGGCGAAAACTGTTTTTT. Amino acid sequence: CASSSPEGRKLFF.

Ten or more counts support this clonotype. This chain uses TRBV29-1 with TRBJ2-3; 8 bases are shared with TRBD1. The CDR3 extends over 14 amino acids. With V trimmed by 7 bases and J by 2 bases, 8 bases remained unmatched. Germline lookup yields CDR1 SQVTM and CDR2 ANQGSEA. Here the CDR3 DNA reads TGCAGCGGGCGACAGGGGTTAATCACAGATACGCAGTATTTT. Its translation: CSGRQGLITDTQYF.

A few counts support this clonotype. The chain joins TRBV12-3 or TRBV12-4 to TRBJ2-5; possible D gene TRBD2, 6 bases. The length of the CDR3 is 14 residues. Trimming took 7 bases from V and 5 from J, leaving 17 bases between them. In DNA form, the CDR3 reads TGTGCCAGCACCCTTCTGGGGGGTCTGGAGACCCAGTACTTC. It codes for CASTLLGGLETQYF.

This rearrangement joins TRBV29-1 to TRBJ2-1, with TRBD1 matching over 7 bases. After removal of 5 bases from V and 6 bases from J, the junction contained 10 bases not matched to a gene. CDR1 is SQVTM and CDR2 is ANQGSEA in the germline V gene. This CDR3 has 14 residues. CDR3 region: CSVIGGFKGNEQFF. DNA for the CDR3: TGCAGCGTTATAGGGGGCTTTAAAGGCAATGAGCAGTTCTTC.

This clonotype was counted at least ten times. The CDR3 DNA sequence: TGTGCCAGCAGTTTAGACGGGATTGGAAACACCATATATTTT. This gives the protein CASSLDGIGNTIYF. This chain connects TRBV12-3 or TRBV12-4 to TRBJ1-3; D uncertain. V was cut by 1 base and J by 3 bases, with 7 bases left in between. The CDR3 extends over 14 amino acids.

This clonotype was recorded at least ten times. The chain is built from TRBV12-3 or TRBV12-4 and TRBJ2-7; weak D call: TRBD2 (6 bases). The length of the CDR3 is 14 residues. V was trimmed by 5 bases and J by 2 bases, leaving 13 bases between them. CDR3 protein: CASSRGGGAYEQYF. The CDR3 bases are TGTGCCAGCAGTCGTGGAGGAGGGGCCTACGAGCAGTACTTC.

The chain employs TRBV7-9 and TRBJ2-1; D remains ambiguous. This CDR3 contains 13 residues. Looked up from germline, CDR1 is SEHNR and CDR2 is FQNEAQ (reference sequence). V lost 7 bases and J 5 bases, leaving 12 bases between the germline ends. The CDR3 DNA follows: TGTGCCAGCAAACCGGCGATGAACAATGAGCAGTTCTTC. Translated: CASKPAMNNEQFF.

The chain links TRBV4-3 to TRBJ1-4, with D maybe TRBD1 (6 bases). Germline CDR1 LGHNA, CDR2 YSLEER. V was shortened by 0 bases and J by 8 bases, with 13 bases between the two germline ends. There are 15 residues in the CDR3. The CDR3 region has the DNA TGCGCCAGCAGCCAAGATAGCGGGGGCGGGGAAAAACTGTTTTTT. Its protein product is CASSQDSGGGEKLFF.

V is TRBV7-9 and J is TRBJ2-7; D is unclear. Trimming took 3 bases from V and 2 from J, leaving 8 bases between them. CDR1 is SEHNR, CDR2 FQNEAQ, per germline (reference sequence). The CDR3 spans 13 residues. This CDR3 is CASSFFRAYEQYF. In nucleotides, the CDR3 is TGTGCCAGCAGCTTTTTCCGTGCCTACGAGCAGTACTTC.

At least ten counts were recorded for this clonotype. V and J are TRBV11-3 and TRBJ2-1; 9 bases fit TRBD1. The CDR3 totals 18 residues. In germline, CDR1 is SGHNT, CDR2 YENEEA. V gave up 1 base and J gave up 4 bases; unmatched junction bases: 11. The CDR3 coding sequence is TGTGCCAGCAGCTTAGTAGTCCGGGACAGGGAACTTTACAATGAGCAGTTCTTC. Residues: CASSLVVRDRELYNEQFF.

The chain carries TRBV6-1 and TRBJ2-1, with 8 bases that match TRBD1. J lost 0 bases, V lost 6 bases, and 4 bases had no gene match. The CDR3 is made up of 15 amino acids. Germline lookup yields CDR1 MNHNS and CDR2 SASEGT. The CDR3 DNA sequence: TGTGCCAGCAGGTCGGACAGGGACTCCTACAATGAGCAGTTCTTC. It translates to CASRSDRDSYNEQFF.

The chain is built from TRBV6-1 and TRBJ1-2; 8 positions agree with TRBD1. Germline assignment: CDR1 MNHNS and CDR2 SASEGT. The CDR3 is 12 residues long. With V trimmed by 8 bases and J by 8 bases, 7 bases remained unmatched. Here the CDR3 DNA reads TGTGCCAGCCTAAGGACAGGGTACGGCTACACCTTC. Translated: CASLRTGYGYTF.

The V gene is TRBV24-1, the J gene TRBJ2-2; no reliable D call. Germline CDR1 reads KGHDR; CDR2 reads SFDVKD. The CDR3 runs to 13 residues. V lost 7 bases and J lost 8, with 13 bases in between. The CDR3 DNA reads TGTGCCACCAGGGCACGAGGCCCTGGGGAGCTGTTTTTT. Translation gives CATRARGPGELFF.

This clonotype showed up many times. The chain combines TRBV5-1 with TRBJ1-4; D is unclear. Deletions cut 7 bases from V and 4 bases from J, with 20 bases between. In germline, CDR1 is SGHRS, CDR2 YFSETQ. This CDR3 is built from 16 residues. This CDR3 reads CASFLLSSPGNEKLFF. The CDR3 DNA follows: TGCGCCAGCTTCTTGCTTTCGAGTCCGGGTAATGAAAAACTGTTTTTT.

Only a few counts were recorded for this clonotype. The CDR3 is CAGRRTGCEFKETQYF. The CDR3 region has the DNA TGTGCCGGACGAAGGACAGGGTGCGAATTTAAAGAGACCCAGTACTTC. The J gene is TRBJ2-5, the V gene TRBV19; 8 bases agree with TRBD1. J gave up 3 bases and V 11 bases, and 17 bases lay outside the gene matches. CDR1 and CDR2 (germline): LNHDA, SQIVND (reference sequence). This CDR3 is built from 16 residues. The variable domain in full, completed from reference TRBV19 and TRBJ2-5, reads DGGITQSPKYLFRKEGQNVTLSCEQNLNHDAMYWYRQDPGQGLRLIYYSQIVNDFQKGDIAEGYSVSREKKESFPLTVTSAQKNPTAFYLCAGRRTGCEFKETQYFGPGTRLLVL.

This clonotype has at least ten counts. This chain links TRBV5-1 with TRBJ2-1; no clear D gene. Germline assignment: CDR1 SGHRS and CDR2 YFSETQ. V lost 0 bases, J lost 0 bases, and 10 bases lay in between. The CDR3 length is 16 residues. CDR3 region: CASSLGGSSSYNEQFF. CDR3 in DNA: TGCGCCAGCAGCTTGGGTGGGTCTAGCTCCTACAATGAGCAGTTCTTC.

There are many counts of this clonotype. This rearrangement joins TRBV25-1 to TRBJ2-1; 8 nucleotides match TRBD2. This CDR3 spans 18 amino acids. Per the germline V gene, CDR1 is MGHDK and CDR2 is SYGVNS. With 2 bases clipped from V and 0 bases from J, the junction kept 9 bases outside the gene matches. CDR3 nucleotide sequence: TGTGCCAGCAGTGAAATGGCTAGCGGGCCACTCTCCTACAATGAGCAGTTCTTC. This sequence encodes CASSEMASGPLSYNEQFF.

This clonotype was recorded many times. The V call is TRBV10-1, the J call TRBJ2-3; D not certain. V lost 4 bases and J lost 2, with 7 bases in between. The germline V gene encodes CDR1 WNHNN and CDR2 SYGVQD (reference sequence). The CDR3 is made up of 13 amino acids. CDR3 sequence reads: CASSGRTTDTQYF. The CDR3 DNA sequence: TGCGCCAGCAGTGGCCGGACCACAGATACGCAGTATTTT.

The rearrangement uses TRBV5-1 and TRBJ1-1; 7 nucleotides agree with TRBD1. The germline CDR1 and CDR2 sequences are SGHRS and YFSETQ. The V gene end was trimmed by 9 bases and the J gene end by 5 bases; junction bases not matched to a gene: 7. This CDR3 has 12 amino acids. The CDR3 DNA sequence: TGCGCCATCCCGGGGACAGTTACTGAAGCTTTCTTT. Translated, it gives CAIPGTVTEAFF.

The CDR3 nucleotides read TGCGCCAGCAGTGCCGGGACCTCTGGGGCCAACGTCCTGACTTTC. Its translation: CASSAGTSGANVLTF. The V gene is TRBV10-1, the J gene TRBJ2-6; D tentatively reads TRBD1 or TRBD2 (5 bases each). V lost 4 bases to trimming and J lost 0 bases, with 7 bases between them. Per the germline V gene, CDR1 is WNHNN and CDR2 is SYGVQD (reference sequence). This CDR3 region has 15 residues.

V is TRBV20-1 and J is TRBJ2-3; the D call may be TRBD1 or TRBD2 (5 bases each). CDR3 length equals 13 residues. Germline V gives CDR1 DFQATT, CDR2 SNEGSKA (reference sequence). CDR3 DNA sequence: TGCACTGCCCCGGGGCTCCGGACAGATACGCAGTATTTT. It specifies CTAPGLRTDTQYF.

The sample holds a few counts of this clonotype. The chain couples TRBV19 to TRBJ2-7; 9 nucleotides line up with TRBD1. Germline CDR1 LNHDA, CDR2 SQIVND (reference sequence). The CDR3 runs 17 residues. The V gene end was trimmed by 4 bases and the J gene end by 5 bases; junction bases not matched to a gene: 15. The CDR3 protein is CASSTWTGDGLVDEQYF. In DNA form, the CDR3 reads TGTGCCAGTAGTACCTGGACAGGGGATGGTTTGGTCGACGAGCAGTACTTC. Combining the CDR3 with reference TRBV19 and TRBJ2-7 gives the whole variable domain DGGITQSPKYLFRKEGQNVTLSCEQNLNHDAMYWYRQDPGQGLRLIYYSQIVNDFQKGDIAEGYSVSREKKESFPLTVTSAQKNPTAFYLCASSTWTGDGLVDEQYFGPGTRLTVT.

The chain is built from TRBV20-1 and TRBJ2-3; possibly TRBD1 for D (7 bases). The CDR3 has 16 residues. The germline V gene has CDR1 DFQATT and CDR2 SNEGSKA (reference sequence). The V gene lost 5 bases and the J gene lost 4 bases, with 22 bases spanning the gap. The CDR3: CSAHSEDRGTADTQYF. In nucleotides, the CDR3 is TGCAGTGCTCACTCGGAAGATCGGGGGACAGCAGATACGCAGTATTTT.

This clonotype was observed at least ten times. This chain uses TRBV3-1 with TRBJ1-6; D gene unclear. Trimming left V 0 bases short and J 17 bases short, with 14 bases between. Looked up from germline, CDR1 is LGHDT and CDR2 is YNNKEL (reference sequence). This CDR3 is 13 amino acids long. DNA for the CDR3: TGTGCCAGCAGCCAAGATTTATGGGGTCTAATCCACTTT. This sequence encodes CASSQDLWGLIHF.

This clonotype occurred a few times. The chain is built from TRBV12-3 or TRBV12-4 and TRBJ2-7, with no clear D. Trimming removed 8 bases at V and 9 bases at J, with 20 bases between. The CDR3 is 13 amino acids. The CDR3 bases are TGTGCCAGCGCTGAGCCCCCTTCATTTCGGCAGTACTTC. Translated: CASAEPPSFRQYF.

This rearrangement joins TRBV4-3 to TRBJ2-5, with no clear D. The CDR3 totals 17 residues. Trimming shortened V by 1 base and J by 2 bases, and 17 bases separated the two germline ends. Germline V CDR1 and CDR2: LGHNA, YSLEER. This chain's CDR3 is CASSQGSSSRVQETQYF. CDR3 bases: TGCGCCAGCAGCCAAGGGTCCAGTAGCCGGGTTCAAGAGACCCAGTACTTC.

V gene TRBV19 combines with J gene TRBJ2-5; unclear D gene. The CDR3 is 16 amino acids. Germline V gene lookup returns CDR1 LNHDA and CDR2 SQIVND (reference sequence). Trimming removed 6 bases from V and 5 bases from J, with 22 bases in between. CDR3 loop: CASSSLGQVSGETQYF. The CDR3 DNA is TGTGCCAGTAGCTCACTCGGGCAGGTCTCTGGGGAGACCCAGTACTTC.

This clonotype was counted at least ten times. The CDR3 sequence is CASSQVAEYGYTF. The CDR3 DNA is TGCGCCAGCAGCCAAGTGGCAGAATATGGCTACACCTTC. The chain is built from TRBV4-3 and TRBJ1-2; D call uncertain. Germline V gives CDR1 LGHNA, CDR2 YSLEER. The V and J ends lost 1 base and 5 bases respectively, with 8 bases between them. This CDR3 comprises 13 residues.

There are many counts of this clonotype. At one boundary the junction diverges from the germline segment, which might be a read error. The gene calls are TRBV7-7 and TRBJ2-1, with 9 bases matching TRBD1. The V gene's germline CDR1 is SSHAT and CDR2 FNYEAQ (reference sequence). The CDR3 runs 15 residues. Here the CDR3 reads CASSLTGTGSHEQFF. The CDR3 nucleotides are TGTGCTAGCAGTCTTACCGGGACAGGGTCGCATGAGCAGTTCTTC.